This TCR beta chain was retrieved from a study of early T cells in non-severe SARS-CoV-2 infection. At least ten counts were recorded for this clonotype. cDNA molecules, individually, were tagged with unique molecular identifiers. TCRdb reprocessed the 5' RACE reads with MiXCR, giving one entry per CDR3 protein. The top ten hold approximately 6.1% of the sample, which has fewer than 35,000 distinct CDR3 sequences, 5.7% seen once. The V end lost 1 base, the J end lost 0 bases, and 9 bases lay between the germline ends. The CDR3 is 15 residues long. Germline-derived CDR1 and CDR2 are DFQATT and SNEGSKA (reference sequence).

The source is an adult who was a healthcare worker with PCR-confirmed SARS-CoV-2 infection or an uninfected control (not recorded which). The chain links TRBV20-1 to TRBJ1-4; a weak D match, TRBD1 (6 bases). The sample taken for sequencing was whole blood. CDR3: CSARGTAATNEKLFF. The CDR3 DNA is TGCAGTGCTAGAGGGACAGCAGCAACTAATGAAAAACTGTTTTTT.